This note documents a single T cell receptor beta chain sequence. Its cognate antigen is unknown. The data are from a study of T cell responses to AZD1222 COVID-19 vaccine. Findings of the study overall: White British people made up most donors, females outnumbered males, and clonal diversity was possibly underestimated. Sampling that yielded the repertoires occurred only after the peak T cell response.

Profiling relied on immunoSEQ multiplex PCR, and the TCRdb table lists in-frame clones only, not all of them. The sample lists about 84,000 clones, around nine tenths seen once, with around a tenth in the top ten. Germline V gene sequence: CDR1 MDHEN, CDR2 SYDVKM. Trimming removed 6 bases from V and 4 bases from J; junction bases left unmatched: 11. This CDR3 is 16 amino acids long. This TCR was sampled from an adult who received the AZD1222 COVID-19 vaccine. The genes are TRBV28 and TRBJ1-4; 7 bases match TRBD1. This specimen consisted of peripheral blood, obtained 28 days after the second AZD1222 dose. CDR3 nucleotide sequence: TGTGCCAGCAGCTCCTTGGTGGGACAGTTTAATGAAAAACTGTTTTTT. It is translated as CASSSLVGQFNEKLFF.